This T cell receptor beta chain was retrieved from a study of immune cell composition in non-small cell lung cancer. Turning to the study itself: Tumours were mainly lung adenocarcinoma or squamous cell carcinoma.

Whole-study results and caveats: 75% of squamous and 30% to 35% of adenocarcinoma cases had tumour-associated clones >0.5%.

Trimming stripped 5 bases from V and 1 base from J, with 8 bases between. The germline gives CDR1 SNHLY, CDR2 FYNNEI. The CDR3 runs to 13 residues. As to this clone: Its antigen is unknown.

The data were produced by immunoSEQ multiplex PCR, yet TCRdb's version contains in-frame clones alone and is incomplete. The sample has 6,400 or so clones, nearly 80% seen once. The sequence was collected from a human donor with non-small cell lung cancer. The sequencing input was lung tumor tissue. The rearrangement links TRBV2 to TRBJ2-5; D might be TRBD1 (6 bases). The CDR3 region has the DNA TGTGCCAGCAGTCAGGGGCTCCAAGAGACCCAGTACTTC. Encoded protein: CASSQGLQETQYF.